This is a list of T cell receptor beta chains from one sample in a study of blood T cell repertoires in COVID-19. Assay: immunoSEQ multiplex PCR; the TCRdb copy retains only in-frame clones and omits some. The table includes approximately 230,000 clones, about nine tenths detected once. Material for sequencing was PBMCs or T cells enriched from blood (not recorded which). The receptors were sampled from a woman between 18 and 29 years old who had recovered from COVID-19. CDR3s include the opening cysteine and the closing phenylalanine or tryptophan. The D gene is left open where the match is weak. Size is omitted from some rows. Given values are once, few, many or a class for expanded clones.

TRBV27	NA	TRBJ1-4	NA	TGTGCCAGCAGTGGGAGACACAGTAATGAAAAACTGTTTTTT	CASSGRHSNEKLFF
TRBV5-4	TRBD1	TRBJ1-2	NA	TGTGCCAGCAGCGGCCCGGACAGGTCCGACTATGGCTACACCTTC	CASSGPDRSDYGYTF
TRBV6-5	NA	TRBJ1-5	NA	TGTGCCAGCAGTTACGGGCAGGGCAGTCAGCCCCAGCATTTT	CASSYGQGSQPQHF
TRBV13	NA	TRBJ1-1	NA	TGTGCCAGCAGCTCCCAGGTATTGAACACTGAAGCTTTCTTT	CASSSQVLNTEAFF
TRBV28	NA	TRBJ1-5	NA	TGTGCCAGCAGTTTTAGGGGAACGTACTATCAGCCCCAGCATTTT	CASSFRGTYYQPQHF
TRBV9	TRBD2	TRBJ2-3	NA	TGTGCCAGCAGCGTAACGACTAGCGGGAGGTTCACAGATACGCAGTATTTT	CASSVTTSGRFTDTQYF
TRBV27	NA	TRBJ2-5	NA	TGTGCCAGCAGCCCGGGAGCGAGATGGACCCAGTACTTC	CASSPGARWTQYF
TRBV7-8	TRBD2	TRBJ2-3	NA	TGTGCCAGCAGCACGCCGAGGCGGGGACTAGCGCGCACAGATACGCAGTATTTT	CASSTPRRGLARTDTQYF
TRBV7-2	NA	TRBJ1-2	NA	TGTGCCAGCAGTTCGAGACACCTTTATGGCTACACCTTC	CASSSRHLYGYTF
TRBV3-1/TRBV3-2	NA	TRBJ1-6	NA	TGTGCCAGCAGCCAAGCCGGGGGGGCCCGGGGCAGTTCACCCCTCCACTTT	CASSQAGGARGSSPLHF
TRBV28	TRBD2	TRBJ2-1	NA	TGTGCCAGCAGTCCACTAGAGGTTTTAGCGGGAGAGCAGTTCTTC	CASSPLEVLAGEQFF
TRBV29-1	NA	TRBJ1-2	NA	TGCAGCGTTGGGCCGGGGAAGGACTATGGCTACACCTTC	CSVGPGKDYGYTF
TRBV18	TRBD1	TRBJ1-6	NA	TGTGCCAGCTCACTTTCCGGGACAGGGTTGTCACCCCTCCACTTT	CASSLSGTGLSPLHF
TRBV29-1	TRBD1	TRBJ1-5	NA	TGCAGCGTTGAGACAGGGGCCAGCCAGCCCCAGCATTTT	CSVETGASQPQHF
TRBV10-3	NA	TRBJ2-3	NA	TGTGCCATCAGTGAGTCTGGGGGGAGCACGTTGGGTCACGCAGATACGCAGTATTTT	CAISESGGSTLGHADTQYF
TRBV5-4	TRBD1	TRBJ2-7	NA	TGTGCCAGCAGCTCGAGACGGGACAGGCCCTACGAGCAGTACTTC	CASSSRRDRPYEQYF
TRBV5-6	NA	TRBJ2-2	NA	TGTGCCAGCAGATTTGCCGGGACTCTGAACACCGGGGAGCTGTTTTTT	CASRFAGTLNTGELFF
TRBV7-3	TRBD1	TRBJ1-5	NA	TGTGCCAGCAGTTGGGGGACAGGGGGCAATCAGCCCCAGCATTTT	CASSWGTGGNQPQHF
TRBV7-9	NA	TRBJ1-1	NA	TGTGCCAGCAGCTTATCCTCTCCAGGGCGAGCTTTCTTT	CASSLSSPGRAFF
TRBV28	TRBD1	TRBJ2-5	NA	TGTGCCAGCAGAGCACAGGGGGCGGTGGAGACCCAGTACTTC	CASRAQGAVETQYF
TRBV25-1	NA	TRBJ1-3	NA	TGTGCCAGCAGTGAAGGAAGGGAGGACACCATATATTTT	CASSEGREDTIYF
TRBV3-1/TRBV3-2	NA	TRBJ1-4	NA	TGTGCCAGCAGCCAAGCCGCAGGGAAAACTAATGAAAAACTGTTTTTT	CASSQAAGKTNEKLFF
TRBV7-9	TRBD1	TRBJ1-1	NA	TGTGCCAGCAGCTACAGGGGAGACACTGAAGCTTTCTTT	CASSYRGDTEAFF
TRBV4-1	TRBD2	TRBJ2-7	NA	TGCGCCAGCAGCCAAGATACTAGCGGGAGGGCCTACGAGCAGTACTTC	CASSQDTSGRAYEQYF
TRBV5-1	NA	TRBJ1-6	NA	TGCGCCAGCAGCTTTCAGGGTCCAAATTCACCCCTCCACTTT	CASSFQGPNSPLHF
TRBV5-4	NA	TRBJ1-2	NA	TGTGCCAGCAGCTTGGGGTTGGGAGATTCTAGCTATGGCTACACCTTC	CASSLGLGDSSYGYTF
TRBV3-1/TRBV3-2	NA	TRBJ1-2	few	TGTGCCAGCAGCCATGGCGCGACAGATGGCTACACCTTC	CASSHGATDGYTF
TRBV27	NA	TRBJ2-1	NA	TGTGCCAGCAGTCCCCAGAGACTCCGAGAGTTCTTC	CASSPQRLREFF
TRBV28	NA	TRBJ2-7	NA	TGTGCCAGCAGTCGTACAGTTGACGAGCAGTACTTC	CASSRTVDEQYF
TRBV7-2	NA	TRBJ2-3	NA	TGTGCCAGCAGCTTAGCGGGGCAGAGCACAGATACGCAGTATTTT	CASSLAGQSTDTQYF
TRBV9	TRBD1	TRBJ1-2	NA	TGTGCCAGCAGCACCCGACAGGGGACAACTACATATGGCTACACCTTC	CASSTRQGTTTYGYTF
TRBV20-1	NA	TRBJ1-3	once	TGCAGTGCTAGTCTCAGTTCCTCTGGAAACACCATATATTTT	CSASLSSSGNTIYF
TRBV7-9	NA	TRBJ2-7	NA	TGTGCCAGCAGCCCCCAGGGTTGGGAGCAGTACTTC	CASSPQGWEQYF
TRBV25-1	TRBD1	TRBJ1-1	NA	TGTGCCAGCAGTGGGGGACAGTTGGCTTTCTTT	CASSGGQLAFF
TRBV6-5	NA	TRBJ1-3	few	TGTGCCAGCCACTCTGGAAACACCATATATTTT	CASHSGNTIYF
TRBV15	NA	TRBJ1-1	NA	TGTGCCACCAGCAGAGCCGGAAGGGGGACTGAAGCTTTCTTT	CATSRAGRGTEAFF
TRBV28	TRBD1	TRBJ2-7	NA	TGTGCCAGCAGTTCGACACCGGGACAGGGGCCCGGGGAGCAGTACTTC	CASSSTPGQGPGEQYF
TRBV9	TRBD1	TRBJ1-1	NA	TGTGCCAGCAGCGCCCGGGACAGGGGATGGAACACTGAAGCTTTCTTT	CASSARDRGWNTEAFF
TRBV7-9	TRBD1	TRBJ1-3	NA	TGTGCCAGCAGCTTACAGCAAGGGACAGGGCCAAACACCATATATTTT	CASSLQQGTGPNTIYF
TRBV6-5	NA	TRBJ1-2	NA	TGTGCCAGCAGTTCTACGGGGAGCGGTGGCTACACCTTC	CASSSTGSGGYTF
TRBV2	TRBD1	TRBJ1-4	NA	TGTGCCAGCAGCGACCCAGGGGGCTTGAGTGAAAAACTGTTTTTT	CASSDPGGLSEKLFF
TRBV7-2	NA	TRBJ1-1	NA	TGTGCCAGCAGCTTAGTAGAAGGGGGTAGCAATGAAGCTTTCTTT	CASSLVEGGSNEAFF
TRBV2	NA	TRBJ1-6	NA	TGTGCCAGCATCCCTCAGAACACCAATTCACCCCTCCACTTT	CASIPQNTNSPLHF
TRBV4-2	TRBD1	TRBJ2-1	NA	TGTGCCAGCAGCCAGGAGACAGGGCAAGGACGGAATGAGCAGTTCTTC	CASSQETGQGRNEQFF
TRBV7-9	TRBD2	TRBJ2-3	NA	TGTGCCAGCAGCTTAATACTAGCGGAAACAGATACGCAGTATTTT	CASSLILAETDTQYF
TRBV19	NA	TRBJ2-4	NA	TGTGCCAGTAGTATACTTTTCAAAAACATTCAGTACTTC	CASSILFKNIQYF
TRBV12-3/TRBV12-4	TRBD1	TRBJ1-1	NA	TGTGCCAGCACCCTAGGGGGCTACACTGAAGCTTTCTTT	CASTLGGYTEAFF
TRBV5-1	NA	TRBJ1-1	NA	TGCGCCAGCAGCTTGGGACAGTCTAACACTGAAGCTTTCTTT	CASSLGQSNTEAFF
TRBV7-9	NA	TRBJ1-2	NA	TGTGCCAGCAGCCCAGCAGGGGCCCGATATGGCTACACCTTC	CASSPAGARYGYTF
TRBV19	TRBD1	TRBJ2-5	NA	TGTGCCAGTAGGACAGGGAACGAAGAGACCCAGTACTTC	CASRTGNEETQYF
TRBV18	TRBD1	TRBJ1-1	NA	TGTGCCAGCTCAGCGGGACAGAGCAACACTGAAGCTTTCTTT	CASSAGQSNTEAFF
TRBV3-1/TRBV3-2	TRBD2	TRBJ2-1	NA	TGTGCCAGCAGCCTGACTAGCGGGTTGACAAATGAGCAGTTCTTC	CASSLTSGLTNEQFF
TRBV9	NA	TRBJ1-1	NA	TGTGCCAGCAGCGTAGCGGTGAACACTGAAGCTTTCTTT	CASSVAVNTEAFF
TRBV6-5	TRBD1	TRBJ1-2	once	TGTGCCAGCAGCAGATTCGGGACAGGGGGAGGCTACACCTTC	CASSRFGTGGGYTF
TRBV27	TRBD1	TRBJ1-2	NA	TGTGCCAGCAGTCCACGGACAGGGGGCGCCCGGGTTGATGGCTACACCTTC	CASSPRTGGARVDGYTF
TRBV3-1/TRBV3-2	TRBD2	TRBJ2-1	NA	TGTGCCAGCAGCCATACTAGCGGGAGTATCAATGAGCAGTTCTTC	CASSHTSGSINEQFF
TRBV7-9	TRBD1	TRBJ1-2	NA	TGTGCCAGCAGCTTAAACGGACAGGAAGGTGGCTACACCTTC	CASSLNGQEGGYTF
TRBV18	NA	TRBJ1-3	NA	TGTGCCAGCTCACCCGGCCCGGGAGACACCATATATTTT	CASSPGPGDTIYF
TRBV18	NA	TRBJ1-3	NA	TGTGCCAGCTCACCGGTCCGAGACTCTGGAAACACCATATATTTT	CASSPVRDSGNTIYF